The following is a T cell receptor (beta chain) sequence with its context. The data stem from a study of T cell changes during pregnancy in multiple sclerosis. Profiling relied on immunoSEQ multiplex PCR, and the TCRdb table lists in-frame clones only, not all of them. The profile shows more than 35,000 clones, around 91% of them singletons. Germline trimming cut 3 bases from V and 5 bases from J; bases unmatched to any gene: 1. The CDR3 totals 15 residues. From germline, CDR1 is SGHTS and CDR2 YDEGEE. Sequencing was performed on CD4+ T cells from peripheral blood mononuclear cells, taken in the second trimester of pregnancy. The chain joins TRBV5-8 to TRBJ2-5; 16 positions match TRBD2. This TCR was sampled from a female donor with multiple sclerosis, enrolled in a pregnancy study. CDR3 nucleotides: TGTGCCAGCAGCTCGGGACTAGCGGGAGGGGAGACCCAGTACTTC. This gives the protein CASSSGLAGGETQYF. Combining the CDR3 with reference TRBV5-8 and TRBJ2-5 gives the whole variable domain EAGVTQSPTHLIKTRGQQATLRCSPISGHTSVYWYQQALGLGLQFLLWYDEGEERNRGNFPPRFSGRQFPNYSSELNVNALELEDSALYLCASSSGLAGGETQYFGPGTRLLVL.